This T cell receptor (beta chain) comes out of a study of CD8 T cells in Susac syndrome. Random hexamers were used to reverse transcribe an amount of roughly 0.5 to 1 ug RNA. An immunoSEQ multiplex PCR amplified TCR beta CDR3 over 54 Vbeta and 13 Jbeta. In TCRdb, the immunoSEQ multiplex PCR reads were re-called with MiXCR into one record per CDR3 protein. The sample has approximately 270,000 distinct CDR3 sequences; around 93% are singletons. Sequenced sample: CD4+ T cells from PBMCs. The TCR originated in a human donor with multiple sclerosis.

The CDR3 DNA reads as TGCAGTGCCCGGGACAGGGGCCCGTCGGAGGGCTACACCTTC. Translating it yields CSARDRGPSEGYTF. The chain has TRBV20-1 and TRBJ1-2; TRBD1 aligns across 10 bases. Germline CDR1 and CDR2: DFQATT and SNEGSKA (reference sequence). The CDR3 consists of 14 residues. V lost 6 bases, J lost 8 bases, and 12 bases stayed unmatched.